The 14 T cell receptor beta chains below come from one sample, sequenced in a study of CD8 T cells in Susac syndrome. Reverse transcription of roughly 0.5 to 1 ug RNA was carried out with random hexamers. MiXCR was run by TCRdb on the immunoSEQ multiplex PCR reads, yielding one entry per CDR3 protein. The sample contains hundreds of thousands of distinct CDR3 sequences, roughly 94% of which appear only once. Sequences were obtained from CD4+ T cells from PBMCs. These receptor sequences come from a human donor with multiple sclerosis.

Only one count was recorded for this clonotype. The chain uses TRBV15 and TRBJ2-3, with 7 bases lining up with TRBD2. Germline loops: CDR1 LNHNV, CDR2 YYDKDF (reference sequence). The CDR3 contains 16 residues. The V and J ends lost 4 bases and 2 bases, in that order; junction bases with no gene match: 9. The CDR3 loop is CATSTRPRGTTDTQYF. The CDR3 region has the DNA TGTGCCACCAGCACCCGGCCGCGGGGGACCACAGATACGCAGTATTTT.

The chain is built from TRBV12-3 or TRBV12-4 and TRBJ1-1; TRBD1 matches at 9 bases. This CDR3 region has 15 residues. The V and J ends lost 5 bases and 0 bases, in that order; junction bases with no gene match: 4. Here the CDR3 DNA reads TGTGCCAGCAGTGTCCACAGGGGGCTGAACACTGAAGCTTTCTTT. Protein: CASSVHRGLNTEAFF.

This clonotype appeared a single time. V and J are TRBV5-4 and TRBJ2-1; 14 bases match TRBD2. CDR1 is SGHNT and CDR2 is YYREEE in the germline V gene (reference sequence). The CDR3 loop spans 18 amino acids. The V and J ends lost 4 bases and 4 bases, in that order; junction bases with no gene match: 10. This chain's CDR3 is CASSRRLAGGSGYNEQFF. Written as DNA, the CDR3 is TGTGCCAGCAGCCGTCGACTAGCGGGGGGGTCGGGATACAATGAGCAGTTCTTC.

V and J are TRBV3-1 and TRBJ2-1; D uncertain. The CDR3 is made up of 13 amino acids. Germline-derived CDR1 and CDR2 are LGHDT and YNNKEL (reference sequence). The V end lost 0 bases, the J end lost 12 bases, and 12 bases lay between the germline ends. In DNA form, the CDR3 reads TGTGCCAGCAGCCAAGATCCCGGTCTCCGGCAGTTCTTC. It translates to CASSQDPGLRQFF.

V usage is TRBV5-6 and J usage is TRBJ1-2; D perhaps matches TRBD1 (5 bases). The CDR3 covers 12 residues. The germline V and J ends were trimmed by 5 bases and 8 bases, with 13 bases remaining between them. Germline assignment: CDR1 SGHDT and CDR2 YYEEEE. Written as DNA, the CDR3 is TGTGCCAGCAGTCTGAGGGGTTACGGCTACACCTTC. It translates to CASSLRGYGYTF.

The genes are TRBV30 and TRBJ1-1; D gene ambiguous. V lost 4 bases, J lost 5 bases, and 8 bases lay in between. Germline-derived CDR1 and CDR2 are GTSNPN and SVGIG (reference sequence). This CDR3 spans 11 amino acids. CDR3 DNA sequence: TGTGCCTGGATATGGAGGACTGAAGCTTTCTTT. Translated: CAWIWRTEAFF. The full variable domain, in which reference TRBV30 and TRBJ1-1 provide the parts outside the CDR3, is SQTIHQWPATLVQPVGSPLSLECTVEGTSNPNLYWYRQAAGRGLQLLFYSVGIGQISSEVPQNLSASRPQDRQFILSSKKLLLSDSGFYLCAWIWRTEAFFGQGTRLTVV.

CDR3 amino acids: CASSVGKYNSPLHF. The CDR3 nucleotides are TGTGCCAGCAGCGTAGGGAAGTATAATTCACCCCTCCACTTT. The chain joins TRBV9 to TRBJ1-6; D gene uncertain. The CDR3 covers 14 residues. Germline CDR1 reads SGDLS; CDR2 reads YYNGEE. Trimming took off 0 bases at V and 4 bases at J, with 5 bases between the two ends.

In nucleotides, the CDR3 is TGTGCCAGCAGTTGGAACTGGGACATTCAGTACTTC. Translated, it gives CASSWNWDIQYF. The chain carries TRBV12-3 or TRBV12-4 and TRBJ2-4; no firm D call. V was cut by 4 bases and J by 8 bases, with 9 bases left in between. The CDR3 runs to 12 residues.

In nucleotides, the CDR3 is TGTGCCAGCAGCCAAGAGGTAGCGGGGGGGCAGTTCTTC. This translates into CASSQEVAGGQFF. The rearrangement links TRBV3-1 to TRBJ2-1; 10 bases align to TRBD2. J was trimmed by 12 bases and V by 0 bases; bases with no gene match: 2. The CDR3 loop spans 13 amino acids. Germline-derived CDR1 and CDR2 are LGHDT and YNNKEL (reference sequence).

The chain couples TRBV3-1 to TRBJ1-2; no firm D call. The CDR3 spans 11 residues. The V end was cut by 8 bases, the J end by 1 base, with 5 bases between. Germline V gene lookup returns CDR1 LGHDT and CDR2 YNNKEL (reference sequence). The DNA for the CDR3 is TGTGCCAGCTCGGGTAACTATGGCTACACCTTC. This gives the protein CASSGNYGYTF.

V and J are TRBV15 and TRBJ1-2; maybe TRBD1 (6 bases). V was clipped by 5 bases and J by 5 bases, with 18 bases between them. The length of the CDR3 is 15 residues. Germline loops: CDR1 LNHNV, CDR2 YYDKDF (reference sequence). The CDR3 here is CATSDKGDHYYGYTF. The CDR3 DNA follows: TGTGCCACCAGCGATAAGGGGGACCACTATTATGGCTACACCTTC.

The chain recombines TRBV30 with TRBJ1-5; D is unclear. This CDR3 is 13 amino acids long. CDR1 and CDR2 from the germline V gene are GTSNPN and SVGIG (reference sequence). Between the trimmed V and J ends, which lost 1 base and 3 bases, there was a span of 7 bases. As DNA, the CDR3 is TGTGCCTGGAGTGGGAGCCACAATCAGCCCCAGCATTTT. Translated: CAWSGSHNQPQHF. The full variable domain, rest sourced from reference TRBV30 and TRBJ1-5, is SQTIHQWPATLVQPVGSPLSLECTVEGTSNPNLYWYRQAAGRGLQLLFYSVGIGQISSEVPQNLSASRPQDRQFILSSKKLLLSDSGFYLCAWSGSHNQPQHFGDGTRLSIL.

The CDR3 region has the DNA TGTGCCAGCAGCCACAACTCCGACGGACTCGAGCAGTACTTC. Amino acids: CASSHNSDGLEQYF. The rearrangement uses TRBV7-9 and TRBJ2-7, with a possible D match to TRBD2 (5 bases). This CDR3 contains 14 residues. Germline CDR1 is SEHNR and CDR2 is FQNEAQ (reference sequence). The V end lost 5 bases, the J end lost 6 bases, and 17 bases lay between the germline ends. The whole variable domain, remainder taken from reference TRBV7-9 and TRBJ2-7, is DTGVSQNPRHKITKRGQNVTFRCDPISEHNRLYWYRQTLGQGPEFLTYFQNEAQLEKSRLLSDRFSAERPKGSFSTLEIQRTEQGDSAMYLCASSHNSDGLEQYFGPGTRLTVT.

The chain couples TRBV9 to TRBJ2-1; D may be TRBD2 (6 bases). Germline CDR1 and CDR2: SGDLS and YYNGEE. V was cut by 0 bases and J by 3 bases, with 10 bases left in between. The CDR3 is 15 amino acids. The CDR3 nucleotides read TGTGCCAGCAGCGTAGAGGCGGGGAGCTACAATGAGCAGTTCTTC. Amino acid sequence: CASSVEAGSYNEQFF.